This entry lists 21 T cell receptor beta chains sequenced from one sample in a study of blood T cell repertoires in COVID-19. Assay: immunoSEQ multiplex PCR; the TCRdb copy retains only in-frame clones and omits some. The sample lists about 160,000 clones, approximately 84% occurring once. The sample was peripheral blood. Receptors were obtained from a man in his forties with acute or convalescent COVID-19.

The chain recombines TRBV6-1 with TRBJ1-6; TRBD1 matches at 7 bases. The V segment lost 1 base and the J segment 9 bases; nucleotides outside the gene matches: 0. This CDR3 has 13 amino acids. CDR1 is MNHNS and CDR2 is SASEGT in the germline V gene. CDR3 sequence: CASSEGTGSPLHF. CDR3 sequence (DNA): TGTGCCAGCAGTGAAGGGACAGGTTCACCCCTCCACTTT.

The chain uses TRBV24-1 and TRBJ2-7; D perhaps matches TRBD1 (5 bases). Germline CDR1 and CDR2: KGHDR and SFDVKD. Trimming left V 3 bases short and J 7 bases short, with 15 bases between. CDR3 length: 14 residues. The CDR3 sequence: CATSDPTQGWEQYF. The CDR3 DNA is TGTGCCACCAGTGATCCAACTCAGGGATGGGAGCAGTACTTC.

About this clone: One junction end disagrees with the germline gene, perhaps due to a read error. The sample holds other DNA sequences that translate to the same CDR3. The genes are TRBV15 and TRBJ2-7; 8 positions agree with TRBD1. CDR1 and CDR2 from the germline V gene are LNHNV and YYDKDF (reference sequence). CDR3 size: 16 residues. CDR3 sequence reads: CATSREAGTGTYEQYF. The CDR3 DNA reads as TGCGCCACCAGCAGAGAAGCCGGGACAGGTACCTACGAGCAGTACTTC.

The rearrangement joins TRBV5-8 to TRBJ2-2; TRBD2 might be the D (6 bases). The CDR3 sequence is 14 residues long. From germline, CDR1 is SGHTS and CDR2 YDEGEE. Trimming shortened V by 5 bases and J by 6 bases, and 14 bases separated the two germline ends. The DNA for the CDR3 is TGTGCCAGCAGTTATTACGGGGGATCCGGGGAGCTGTTTTTT. It encodes CASSYYGGSGELFF.

J is TRBJ2-7 and V is TRBV28, with D perhaps matching TRBD2 (7 bases). There are 14 residues in the CDR3. Germline V gene lookup returns CDR1 MDHEN and CDR2 SYDVKM. The germline V and J ends were trimmed by 2 bases and 5 bases, with 13 bases remaining between them. The CDR3 loop is CASSLGRGADEQYF. The CDR3, as DNA: TGTGCCAGCAGTTTAGGTCGGGGGGCCGACGAGCAGTACTTC.

This clone occurred once. V is TRBV2 and J is TRBJ2-5, with 8 bases identical to TRBD2. The CDR3 loop spans 14 amino acids. Germline assignment: CDR1 SNHLY and CDR2 FYNNEI. V dropped 3 bases and J dropped 2; count of bases not matched to a gene: 2. CDR3 DNA: TGTGCCAGCAGTGAGGGACTAGGTCAAGAGACCCAGTACTTC. It specifies CASSEGLGQETQYF.

The chain uses TRBV14 and TRBJ2-5; 9 positions agree with TRBD1. This CDR3 region has 15 residues. V shed 4 bases and J 1 base; nucleotides not matched to a gene: 4. Germline lookup yields CDR1 SGHDN and CDR2 FVKESK. The CDR3 DNA reads TGTGCCAGCAGCCCGACAGGGGGATTCCAAGAGACCCAGTACTTC. Amino acid sequence: CASSPTGGFQETQYF. The complete variable domain, with remaining parts taken from reference TRBV14 and TRBJ2-5, reads EAGVTQFPSHSVIEKGQTVTLRCDPISGHDNLYWYRRVMGKEIKFLLHFVKESKQDESGMPNNRFLAERTGGTYSTLKVQPAELEDSGVYFCASSPTGGFQETQYFGPGTRLLVL.

The V call is TRBV15, the J call TRBJ2-4; D is unresolved. Trimming removed 0 bases at V and 3 bases at J, with 9 bases between. CDR1 and CDR2 (germline): LNHNV, YYDKDF (reference sequence). CDR3 length: 15 amino acids. The CDR3 loop reads CATSRDSLYKNIQYF. The CDR3 region has the DNA TGTGCCACCAGCAGAGATTCTCTGTACAAAAACATTCAGTACTTC.

The genes are TRBV9 and TRBJ1-4; 7 bases map to TRBD1. Losses at the gene ends were 4 bases for V and 5 bases for J; bases not matched to a gene: 5. The length of the CDR3 is 14 residues. Germline CDR1 reads SGDLS; CDR2 reads YYNGEE. CDR3 DNA: TGTGCCAGCAGCTCCGGGACAGCGAATGAAAAACTGTTTTTT. Encoded protein: CASSSGTANEKLFF.

The chain is built from TRBV5-4 and TRBJ2-2; 7 bases are shared with TRBD2. After removal of 4 bases from V and 4 bases from J, the junction contained 7 bases not matched to a gene. The germline CDR1 and CDR2 sequences are SGHNT and YYREEE (reference sequence). The CDR3 runs 15 residues. The CDR3 DNA is TGTGCCAGCAGCCCGGGACTAATGAGCACCGGGGAGCTGTTTTTT. Amino acids: CASSPGLMSTGELFF.

The chain has TRBV6-2 or TRBV6-3 and TRBJ2-5, with 10 positions matching TRBD2. J lost 2 bases, V lost 5 bases, and 5 bases had no gene match. Germline assignment: CDR1 MNHEY and CDR2 SVGEGT. The CDR3 length is 15 residues. CDR3 sequence (DNA): TGTGCCAGCAGTCCGTGGACTAGCGGACAAGAGACCCAGTACTTC. This gives the protein CASSPWTSGQETQYF.

This chain connects TRBV30 to TRBJ1-5; D is unresolved. Trimming took off 2 bases at V and 8 bases at J, with 13 bases between the two ends. Germline V gene data show CDR1 as GTSNPN and CDR2 as SVGIG (reference sequence). The CDR3 loop spans 13 amino acids. In DNA form, the CDR3 reads TGTGCCTGGAGTCCAGCGCAAAGCGAGCCCCAGCATTTT. Protein product: CAWSPAQSEPQHF.

This clone was detected a few times. The chain has TRBV4-1 and TRBJ1-5; D is possibly TRBD1 (5 bases). CDR1 is MGHRA, CDR2 YSYEKL, per germline. CDR3 length equals 15 residues. The V end lost 4 bases, the J end lost 2 bases, and 12 bases lay between the germline ends. CDR3 nucleotides: TGCGCCAGCAGCCGGGGACTAGGGGGCAATCAGCCCCAGCATTTT. It yields the protein CASSRGLGGNQPQHF.

The chain uses TRBV6-5 and TRBJ1-1; weak D call: TRBD1 (6 bases). Germline V gene data show CDR1 as MNHEY and CDR2 as SVGAGI. Trimming shortened V by 0 bases and J by 11 bases, and 10 bases separated the two germline ends. CDR3 length equals 12 residues. The CDR3 nucleotides are TGTGCCAGCAGTTACTCGGGGGCGCCTGCTTTCTTT. Encoded protein: CASSYSGAPAFF.

The V call is TRBV7-9, the J call TRBJ2-3, with D possibly being TRBD1 (5 bases). The V gene's germline CDR1 is SEHNR and CDR2 FQNEAQ (reference sequence). The CDR3 contains 13 residues. The ends were cut back, 6 bases at V and 1 base at J, with 8 bases in the middle. The CDR3 loop is CASRPTGTDTQYF. The CDR3 DNA follows: TGTGCCAGCAGACCGACAGGCACAGATACGCAGTATTTT.

V gene TRBV27 combines with J gene TRBJ2-7; D might be TRBD2 (6 bases). This CDR3 contains 14 residues. Per the germline V gene, CDR1 is MNHEY and CDR2 is SMNVEV (reference sequence). V gave up 0 bases and J gave up 7 bases, with 13 bases separating them. Here the CDR3 reads CASSLSSGAGEQYF. The CDR3 DNA sequence: TGTGCCAGCAGTTTATCTTCTGGGGCGGGGGAGCAGTACTTC.

A word on this clone: This specimen includes other DNA sequences encoding the same CDR3. The gene calls are TRBV12-3 or TRBV12-4 and TRBJ1-1; D is undetermined. V lost 5 bases, J lost 1 base, and 8 bases lay in between. This CDR3 spans 13 amino acids. The CDR3 here is CASSPRQNTEAFF. The DNA for the CDR3 is TGTGCCAGCAGTCCGCGACAGAACACTGAAGCTTTCTTT.

This sequence joins TRBV6-2 or TRBV6-3 and TRBJ2-7, with TRBD1 matching over 8 bases. The CDR3 is 12 residues long. V shed 4 bases and J 6 bases; nucleotides not matched to a gene: 2. In germline, CDR1 is MNHEY, CDR2 SVGEGT. The DNA for the CDR3 is TGTGCCAGCAGTTGGACAGGGAGCGAGCAGTACTTC. As protein: CASSWTGSEQYF.

The chain recombines TRBV24-1 with TRBJ2-5, with a possible D match to TRBD2 (6 bases). V lost 3 bases and J 8 bases, leaving 9 bases between the germline ends. The CDR3 loop spans 12 amino acids. The germline gives CDR1 KGHDR, CDR2 SFDVKD. CDR3 amino acids: CATSDAGTTQYF. DNA of the CDR3: TGTGCCACCAGTGATGCCGGGACTACCCAGTACTTC.

As for this clone: This sample also contains other DNA sequences that code for the same CDR3. The chain joins TRBV11-3 to TRBJ1-1; 7 bases map to TRBD1. The V segment lost 6 bases and the J segment 0 bases; nucleotides outside the gene matches: 7. CDR3 length: 15 residues. Germline V gives CDR1 SGHNT, CDR2 YENEEA. CDR3 DNA sequence: TGTGCCAGCAGTGCCGGGACAGCCATGAACACTGAAGCTTTCTTT. It codes for CASSAGTAMNTEAFF.

The chain employs TRBV5-4 and TRBJ2-7; TRBD1 is a possible D gene (5 bases). The CDR3 loop spans 14 amino acids. Germline V gene data show CDR1 as SGHNT and CDR2 as YYREEE (reference sequence). Trimming cost V 4 bases and J 5 bases, with 16 bases left between them. CDR3 sequence (DNA): TGTGCCAGCAGCCCAGTACAGGCTGTCGACGAGCAGTACTTC. This encodes CASSPVQAVDEQYF.